The following is a T cell receptor (beta chain) sequence with its context. The CDR3 is made up of 17 amino acids. V lost 1 base and J lost 2; bases outside the gene matches: 8. In germline, CDR1 is MGHRA, CDR2 YSYEKL. Patients all relapsed after autologous stem cell transplantation, and there was variation in brentuximab vedotin exposure. The CD8+ T cells came from thawed PBMCs through magnetic negative selection. This table comes from immunoSEQ multiplex PCR, and its TCRdb copy is limited to in-frame clones, with some not included. The sample carries about 7,800 clones, about 86% recorded once. The sample is drawn from a study of PD-1 blockade in classical Hodgkin lymphoma.

This clonotype was obtained from a human donor with classical Hodgkin lymphoma. This material consisted of CD8+ T cells from blood, taken at baseline. The rearrangement uses TRBV4-1 and TRBJ2-7; 10 positions agree with TRBD2. The CDR3 DNA reads as TGCGCCAGCAGCCAAGGGGGTAGCGGGAGGTACACCTACGAGCAGTACTTC. It codes for CASSQGGSGRYTYEQYF.